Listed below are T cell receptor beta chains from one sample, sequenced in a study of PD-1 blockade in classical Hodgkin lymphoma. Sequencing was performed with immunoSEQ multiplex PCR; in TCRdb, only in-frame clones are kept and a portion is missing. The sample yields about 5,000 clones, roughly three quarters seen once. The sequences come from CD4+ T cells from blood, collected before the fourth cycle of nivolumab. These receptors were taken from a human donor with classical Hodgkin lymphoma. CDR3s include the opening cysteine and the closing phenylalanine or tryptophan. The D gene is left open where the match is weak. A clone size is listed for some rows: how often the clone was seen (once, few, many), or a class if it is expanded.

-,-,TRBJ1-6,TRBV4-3,TGCGCCAGCAGCCAAGGCCCTTCGAAGGGATCACCCCTCCACTTT,CASSQGPSKGSPLHF
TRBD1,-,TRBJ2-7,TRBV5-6,TGTGCCAGCAGCTCAAGACTCCGGGACAGCCTTTTC,CASSSRLRDSLF
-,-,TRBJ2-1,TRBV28,TGTGCCAGCAGTTTAAGCTATGAGCAGTTCTTC,CASSLSYEQFF
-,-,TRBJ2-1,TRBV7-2,TGTGCCAGCAGCTTTCGGGGGTTGTCCTACAATGAGCAGTTCTTC,CASSFRGLSYNEQFF
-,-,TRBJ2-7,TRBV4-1,TGCGCCAGCAGCCAAGATGTTCTGGGATCCTACGAGCAGTACTTC,CASSQDVLGSYEQYF
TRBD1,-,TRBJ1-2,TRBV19,TGTGCCAGTAGTACCTGGGACAGGGGGCTGTATGGCTACACCTTC,CASSTWDRGLYGYTF
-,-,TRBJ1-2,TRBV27,TGTGCCAGCAGTTTCGCCCCCGGGGGATCGAACGGCTACACCTTC,CASSFAPGGSNGYTF
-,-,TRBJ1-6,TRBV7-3,TGTGCCAGCAGCTTGGGGGGGAATAATTCACCCCTCCACTTT,CASSLGGNNSPLHF
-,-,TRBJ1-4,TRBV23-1,TGCGCCAGCAGCCCGAAAACAGGGTTCCATGAAAAACTGTTTTTT,CASSPKTGFHEKLFF
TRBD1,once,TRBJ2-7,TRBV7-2,TGTGCCAGCAGCTCCTATCGGACAGGGCCCTACGAGCAGTACTTC,CASSSYRTGPYEQYF
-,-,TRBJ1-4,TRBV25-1,TGTGCCAGCAGTGAATACTGGGGCACTAATGAAAAACTGTTTTTT,CASSEYWGTNEKLFF
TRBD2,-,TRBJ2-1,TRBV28,TGTGCCAGCAGTTTACTAGGTGTAGCGGGGCCGCGAGGTGGCAATGAGCAGTTCTTC,CASSLLGVAGPRGGNEQFF
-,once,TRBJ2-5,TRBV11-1,TGTGCCAGCAGCTCATTAGGGGGTAGGAGGGAGGGCGGCGAGACCCAGTACTTC,CASSSLGGRREGGETQYF
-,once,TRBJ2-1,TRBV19,TGTGCCAGTAGTATAGACGGGACTTCTTACAATGAGCAGTTCTTC,CASSIDGTSYNEQFF
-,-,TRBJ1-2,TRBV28,TGTGCCATAACCCGGGGTAACTATGGCTACACCTTC,CAITRGNYGYTF
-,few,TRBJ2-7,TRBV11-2,TGTGCCAGCAGCTTACCCGGGACACCTCCAAACTTC,CASSLPGTPPNF
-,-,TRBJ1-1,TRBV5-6,TGTGCCAGCAGCCCTCCTCGAATCGGGGGCACTGAAGCTTTCTTT,CASSPPRIGGTEAFF
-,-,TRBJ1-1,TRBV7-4,TGTGCCACTCACCGGCGGGCCAGGCGGTACGGAGCTTTCTTT,CATHRRARRYGAFF
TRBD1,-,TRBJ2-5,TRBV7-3,TGTGCCAGCAGCTTCGGGACAGGGGGCGCACAGACCCAGTACTTC,CASSFGTGGAQTQYF
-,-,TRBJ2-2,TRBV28,TGTGCCAGCGGCCGGGGCCCTACCGGGGAGCTGTTTTTT,CASGRGPTGELFF
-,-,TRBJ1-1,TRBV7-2,TGTGCCAGCAGCTTAGTGGGGGGTACGGACACTGAAGCTTTCTTT,CASSLVGGTDTEAFF
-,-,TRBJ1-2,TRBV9,TGTGCCAGCAGCGTAAGCCAGGACAGTAAAGGAGGCTACACCTTC,CASSVSQDSKGGYTF
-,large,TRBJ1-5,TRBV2,TGTGCCAGCACCGTCCAGCTTGATCAGCCCCAGCATTTT,CASTVQLDQPQHF
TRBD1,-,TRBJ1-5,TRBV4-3,TGCGCCAGCAGCCAAGTTATCGGGACAGGGGTGGTTCAGCCCCAGCATTTT,CASSQVIGTGVVQPQHF
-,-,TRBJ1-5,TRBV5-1,TGCGCCAGCAGCTTGACGCCGTATAGCAATCAGCCCCAGCATTTT,CASSLTPYSNQPQHF
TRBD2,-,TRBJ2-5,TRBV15,TGTGCCACCAGCAGAGCAAGGACTAGCGGGGTAATCCAAGAGACCCAGTACTTC,CATSRARTSGVIQETQYF
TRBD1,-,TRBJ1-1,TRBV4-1,TGCGCCAGCAGCCACCGGACAGGAAACACTGAAGCTTTCTTT,CASSHRTGNTEAFF
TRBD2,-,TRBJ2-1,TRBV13,TGTGCCAGCAGCTTAGTCAGCGGGGGGGCAAGCTCCTACAATGAGCAGTTCTTC,CASSLVSGGASSYNEQFF
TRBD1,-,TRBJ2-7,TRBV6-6,TGTGCCAGCAGTTCATGGACAGGGAGCTACGAGCAGTACTTC,CASSSWTGSYEQYF
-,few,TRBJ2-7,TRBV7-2,TGTGCCAGCTCTAAGCCTGTACTCTACGAGCAGTACTTC,CASSKPVLYEQYF
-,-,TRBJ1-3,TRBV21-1,TGTGCCAGCAGCGCCGGCCGTCCCTCTGGAAACACCATATATTTT,CASSAGRPSGNTIYF
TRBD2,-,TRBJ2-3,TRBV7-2,TGTGCCAGCAGCTTCGGACTAGCGGGGGGGGACCGGGAGTATTTT,CASSFGLAGGDREYF
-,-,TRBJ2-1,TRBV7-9,TGTGCCAGCAGCTTAGACCCCGCCGCTGGGGGCGCGAGGAATGAGCAGTTCTTC,CASSLDPAAGGARNEQFF
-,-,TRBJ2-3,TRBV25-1,TGTGCCAGCAGTGAGCCCACAGGTTTAAGCACAGATACGCAGTATTTT,CASSEPTGLSTDTQYF
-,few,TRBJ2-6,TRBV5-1,TGCGCCAGCAGCTTGGTCCGCTCTGGGGCCAACGTCCTGACTTTC,CASSLVRSGANVLTF
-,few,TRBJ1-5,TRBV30,TGTGCCTGGAGTCCAGGGCAGGGAAGCAATCAGCCCCAGCATTTT,CAWSPGQGSNQPQHF
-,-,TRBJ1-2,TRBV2,TGTGCCAGCACTGACCCAGGACACCAGAAGGGCTACACCTTC,CASTDPGHQKGYTF
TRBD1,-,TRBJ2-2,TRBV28,TGTGCCAGCAGCCACGACAGGGGGCGATACACCGGGGAGCTGTTTTTT,CASSHDRGRYTGELFF
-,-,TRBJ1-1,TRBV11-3,TGTGCCAGCAGCTTAAACCAAAGGAATGAAGCTTTCTTT,CASSLNQRNEAFF
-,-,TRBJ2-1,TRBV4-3,TGCGCCAGCAGCCAAGATTTCGGCCCCTACTACAATGAGCAGTTCTTC,CASSQDFGPYYNEQFF
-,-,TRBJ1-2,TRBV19,TGTGCCAGTAGTTGGGCAGACTATGGCTACACCTTC,CASSWADYGYTF
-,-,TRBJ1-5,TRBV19,TGTGCCAGTATACCCGGGACGGCTAAAAATCAGCCCCAGCATTTT,CASIPGTAKNQPQHF
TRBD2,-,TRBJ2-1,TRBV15,TGTGCCACCAGCAGATCCATTCAGCGGGGGAACTCCTACAATGAGCAGTTCTTC,CATSRSIQRGNSYNEQFF